The 18 T cell receptor beta chains presented below share a single source sample, sequenced in a study of T cells in Graves' hyperthyroidism and ophthalmopathy. RNA transcripts served as the template for amplifying TCR beta CDR3 regions. During a first-round RT-PCR of the TCR CDR3, the HTBI primer set was used. TCRdb passed the multiplex PCR reads through MiXCR, listing each CDR3 protein once. The sample lists roughly 250,000 distinct CDR3 sequences; about 14% were seen once. Sequenced: blood. Every receptor here comes from a woman in her 40s with Graves' hyperthyroidism that later progressed to Graves' ophthalmopathy.

The V and J genes are TRBV7-9 and TRBJ2-7; D assignment may be TRBD1 or TRBD2 (6 bases each). CDR3 size: 14 residues. Germline CDR1 SEHNR, CDR2 FQNEAQ (reference sequence). Trimming shortened V by 3 bases and J by 2 bases, and 11 bases separated the two germline ends. The CDR3 is CASSLLEGAYEQYF. CDR3 nucleotide sequence: TGTGCCAGCAGCTTGCTGGAGGGGGCCTACGAGCAGTACTTC.

This clonotype appeared many times. The genes are TRBV4-1 and TRBJ2-3; D not resolved. The germline gives CDR1 MGHRA, CDR2 YSYEKL. The CDR3 consists of 15 residues. Trimming took 2 bases from V and 2 from J, leaving 11 bases between them. The CDR3 protein is CASSQMFIATDTQYF. Written as DNA, the CDR3 is TGCGCCAGCAGCCAAATGTTCATCGCCACAGATACGCAGTATTTT.

Ten or more counts support this clonotype. The V gene is TRBV30, the J gene TRBJ2-2, with D maybe TRBD1 (6 bases). Deletions cut 3 bases from V and 6 bases from J, with 17 bases between. Germline V gene sequence: CDR1 GTSNPN, CDR2 SVGIG (reference sequence). CDR3 length equals 15 residues. The CDR3 loop is CAWRPGQKVAGELFF. Written as DNA, the CDR3 is TGTGCCTGGAGGCCGGGACAAAAGGTCGCCGGGGAGCTGTTTTTT.

The table lists this clonotype with many counts. The chain is built from TRBV6-1 and TRBJ1-1; D not resolved. This CDR3 region has 15 residues. V lost 6 bases to trimming and J lost 1 base, with 15 bases between them. Germline V lookup: CDR1 MNHNS, CDR2 SASEGT. The chain's CDR3 is CASSPGPRGNTEAFF. CDR3 coding DNA: TGTGCCAGCAGCCCCGGGCCTCGGGGGAACACTGAAGCTTTCTTT.

V and J are TRBV4-2 and TRBJ1-5; 7 bases are shared with TRBD1. Germline CDR1 reads LGHNA; CDR2 reads YNFKEQ. Losses at the gene ends were 1 base for V and 5 bases for J; bases not matched to a gene: 2. The CDR3 consists of 14 residues. This CDR3 is CASSQGRGYQPQHF. The CDR3 DNA reads TGTGCCAGCAGCCAAGGCAGGGGGTATCAGCCCCAGCATTTT.

This clonotype has ten or more counts. The J gene is TRBJ2-7, the V gene TRBV3-1; D is ambiguous. Germline loops: CDR1 LGHDT, CDR2 YNNKEL (reference sequence). Trimming cost V 0 bases and J 3 bases, with 9 bases left between them. This CDR3 is built from 14 residues. The CDR3 DNA reads TGTGCCAGCAGCCAAGATCCCATAGGCTACGAGCAGTACTTC. It codes for CASSQDPIGYEQYF.

This clonotype has a handful of counts. V usage is TRBV19 and J usage is TRBJ2-6; the D is unclear. The V end lost 3 bases, the J end lost 0 bases, and 15 bases lay between the germline ends. The CDR3 has 18 amino acids. In germline, CDR1 is LNHDA, CDR2 SQIVND (reference sequence). The CDR3 spells CASSIGLKVGSGANVLTF. CDR3 nucleotide sequence: TGTGCCAGTAGTATCGGCCTTAAAGTTGGCTCTGGGGCCAACGTCCTGACTTTC.

This clonotype was seen repeatedly, ten times or more. The rearrangement joins TRBV5-1 to TRBJ1-1; a possible D gene is TRBD1 (5 bases). Deletions cut 4 bases from V and 0 bases from J, with 16 bases between. The CDR3 sequence is 16 residues long. Looked up from germline, CDR1 is SGHRS and CDR2 is YFSETQ. The CDR3 here is CASSRRGPIMNTEAFF. The DNA for the CDR3 is TGCGCCAGCAGCCGAAGGGGACCGATCATGAACACTGAAGCTTTCTTT.

This chain uses TRBV7-2 with TRBJ1-5; perhaps TRBD1 as D (5 bases). This CDR3 spans 15 amino acids. Germline CDR1 reads SGHTA; CDR2 reads FQGNSA. V dropped 3 bases and J dropped 7 bases, with 16 bases sitting between them. The CDR3 spells CASSLGRARDQPQHF. The CDR3, as DNA: TGTGCCAGCAGCTTGGGAAGGGCCAGGGACCAGCCCCAGCATTTT.

J is TRBJ2-7 and V is TRBV7-9; 7 positions agree with TRBD2. CDR1 and CDR2 from the germline V gene are SEHNR and FQNEAQ (reference sequence). V lost 3 bases and J lost 1; bases outside the gene matches: 9. The CDR3 totals 16 residues. CDR3 DNA: TGTGCCAGCAGCTTGGCCGTGACTAGCAAATCCTACGAGCAGTACTTC. Translation gives CASSLAVTSKSYEQYF.

This clonotype occurred many times. The rearrangement uses TRBV19 and TRBJ2-3, with unresolved D. The germline V and J ends were trimmed by 3 bases and 1 base, with 14 bases remaining between them. The CDR3 spans 16 residues. Germline V lookup: CDR1 LNHDA, CDR2 SQIVND (reference sequence). The CDR3 coding sequence is TGTGCCAGTAGTATTCAGGCGGACGTCGGCACAGATACGCAGTATTTT. Translated: CASSIQADVGTDTQYF.

This clonotype has a single count. One end of the junction varies from germline; a read error may be responsible. V gene TRBV11-1 combines with J gene TRBJ1-1, with D unresolved. Per the germline V gene, CDR1 is SGHAT and CDR2 is FQDESV (reference sequence). This CDR3 has 19 residues. DNA for the CDR3: TGTGCCAGCAGACCCGGACTGAATGATGACGGTATGATGAACACTGAAGCATTCTTT. Its protein product is CASRPGLNDDGMMNTEAFF.

This clonotype was picked up many times. This chain uses TRBV6-5 with TRBJ2-7; possible D gene TRBD1, 7 bases. Per germline, CDR1 MNHEY and CDR2 SVGAGI. Trimming took off 3 bases at V and 5 bases at J, with 23 bases between the two ends. The CDR3 spans 17 residues. CDR3 in DNA: TGTGCCAGCAGTTATGACAGGGCTAGCGCCTCTGGGAACGAGCAGTACTTC. Translating gives CASSYDRASASGNEQYF.

This clonotype occurred many times. The chain links TRBV7-3 to TRBJ2-5; a possible D gene is TRBD1 (6 bases). The CDR3 covers 16 residues. The V gene lost 4 bases and the J gene lost 4 bases, with 19 bases spanning the gap. CDR1 SGHTA and CDR2 FQGTGA come from the germline V gene. The CDR3: CASSSTGYDGRETQYF. CDR3 in DNA: TGTGCCAGCAGCTCTACAGGGTATGATGGTCGAGAGACCCAGTACTTC.

The table lists this clonotype with a few counts. The chain recombines TRBV5-1 with TRBJ1-4, with TRBD1 as a possible D gene (6 bases). Trimming left V 2 bases short and J 10 bases short, with 30 bases between. The CDR3 runs 19 residues. The germline V gene encodes CDR1 SGHRS and CDR2 YFSETQ. The CDR3 sequence is CASSLGKVREWGPIGKLFF. CDR3 bases: TGCGCCAGCAGCTTAGGCAAAGTGAGGGAATGGGGGCCCATTGGAAAACTGTTTTTT.

This clonotype was seen ten or more times. This rearrangement joins TRBV2 to TRBJ2-7; no reliable D call. Between the trimmed V and J ends, which lost 1 base and 0 bases, there was a span of 13 bases. The germline V gene encodes CDR1 SNHLY and CDR2 FYNNEI. The CDR3 extends over 16 amino acids. CDR3 sequence reads: CASSEVWQATSYEQYF. The CDR3 DNA reads TGTGCCAGCAGTGAAGTTTGGCAGGCCACCTCCTACGAGCAGTACTTC.

This chain joins TRBV7-6 and TRBJ2-7, with D unclear. The CDR3 consists of 15 residues. CDR1 is SGHVS, CDR2 FNYEAQ, per germline. Trimming removed 0 bases from V and 2 bases from J, with 11 bases in between. The CDR3 bases are TGTGCCAGCAGCTTAGCGGGTGGGGTTACCTACGAGCAGTACTTC. Amino acids: CASSLAGGVTYEQYF.

Many counts were recorded for this clonotype. The chain uses TRBV19 and TRBJ2-3; 9 bases fit TRBD1. This CDR3 is built from 14 residues. V lost 4 bases to trimming and J lost 6 bases; unmatched junction nucleotides: 5. CDR1 and CDR2 from the germline V gene are LNHDA and SQIVND (reference sequence). CDR3 region: CASSTQGATDTQYF. CDR3 bases: TGTGCCAGTAGTACACAGGGGGCGACTGATACGCAGTATTTT. Full variable domain (missing parts from reference TRBV19 and TRBJ2-3): DGGITQSPKYLFRKEGQNVTLSCEQNLNHDAMYWYRQDPGQGLRLIYYSQIVNDFQKGDIAEGYSVSREKKESFPLTVTSAQKNPTAFYLCASSTQGATDTQYFGPGTRLTVL.